The 29 T cell receptor beta chains below come from one sample, sequenced in a study of cytomegalovirus exposure and HLA in healthy donors. Generated by immunoSEQ multiplex PCR, the TCRdb table keeps only in-frame clones and is missing some. Of roughly 50,000 clones in the sample, under 95% were seen once. The material sequenced was PBMCs. These receptors originate from a young man in good health and CMV-seronegative.

V usage is TRBV19 and J usage is TRBJ2-1; 8 positions match TRBD1. Germline V gene lookup returns CDR1 LNHDA and CDR2 SQIVND (reference sequence). CDR3 length equals 13 residues. V dropped 3 bases and J dropped 7; count of bases not matched to a gene: 2. The DNA of the CDR3 is TGTGCCAGTAGTATTAACAGGGGGAATGAGCAGTTCTTC. The encoded protein is CASSINRGNEQFF.

The V and J genes are TRBV27 and TRBJ1-1; 8 bases align to TRBD1. The CDR3 is made up of 13 amino acids. J was trimmed by 2 bases and V by 6 bases; bases with no gene match: 2. Germline V lookup: CDR1 MNHEY, CDR2 SMNVEV (reference sequence). The CDR3 spells CASRDRVNTEAFF. In DNA, the CDR3 is TGTGCCAGCAGGGACAGGGTAAACACTGAAGCTTTCTTT.

The chain joins TRBV2 to TRBJ2-1; 8 bases fit TRBD1. From germline, CDR1 is SNHLY and CDR2 FYNNEI. V gave up 3 bases and J gave up 4 bases; unmatched junction bases: 8. This CDR3 has 16 residues. CDR3 sequence: CASSEVAGGLYNEQFF. For the CDR3, the DNA is TGTGCCAGCAGTGAGGTGGCAGGGGGCCTTTACAATGAGCAGTTCTTC.

V gene TRBV7-9 combines with J gene TRBJ2-7, with TRBD1 matching 9 bases. Germline trimming cut 6 bases from V and 7 bases from J; bases unmatched to any gene: 1. This CDR3 contains 11 residues. Germline V CDR1 and CDR2: SEHNR, FQNEAQ (reference sequence). This CDR3 is CASRTGGEQYF. DNA of the CDR3: TGTGCCAGCAGGACAGGGGGTGAGCAGTACTTC.

The genes are TRBV7-9 and TRBJ1-2, with a possible D match to TRBD1 (5 bases). Looked up from germline, CDR1 is SEHNR and CDR2 is FQNEAQ (reference sequence). The CDR3 is 17 amino acids. V was shortened by 1 base and J by 5 bases, with 20 bases between the two germline ends. The CDR3 coding sequence is TGTGCCAGCAGCTTAGACGGCGGGGGACCGCCTGGGTATGGCTACACCTTC. Translating gives CASSLDGGGPPGYGYTF.

CDR3 region: CSAAPGLTQYF. CDR3 nucleotide sequence: TGCAGTGCTGCCCCAGGACTGACGCAGTATTTT. The rearrangement links TRBV20-1 to TRBJ2-3, with a weak D call TRBD2 (5 bases). V was shortened by 5 bases and J by 9 bases, with 12 bases between the two germline ends. Germline assignment: CDR1 DFQATT and CDR2 SNEGSKA (reference sequence). The CDR3 has 11 residues.

V is TRBV6-5 and J is TRBJ2-7; D perhaps matches TRBD2 (5 bases). The germline V gene encodes CDR1 MNHEY and CDR2 SVGAGI. V lost 6 bases and J lost 0, with 15 bases in between. This CDR3 comprises 15 residues. CDR3 bases: TGTGCCAGCAGAACAACAGCGGTCAGCTCCTACGAGCAGTACTTC. Its translation is CASRTTAVSSYEQYF.

The chain joins TRBV7-2 to TRBJ2-6; no definite D call. Germline V gives CDR1 SGHTA, CDR2 FQGNSA. This CDR3 has 12 amino acids. V lost 8 bases to trimming and J lost 2 bases, with 4 bases between them. The CDR3 bases are TGTGCCAGCCGTCCTGGGGCCAACGTCCTGACTTTC. It yields the protein CASRPGANVLTF.

This sequence joins TRBV5-4 and TRBJ2-7, with 9 bases identical to TRBD1. The germline V gene encodes CDR1 SGHNT and CDR2 YYREEE (reference sequence). This CDR3 contains 16 residues. V shed 0 bases and J 0 bases; nucleotides not matched to a gene: 4. This CDR3 reads CASSLGGQGYSYEQYF. The CDR3 DNA reads TGTGCCAGCAGCTTGGGGGGACAGGGATACTCCTACGAGCAGTACTTC.

The chain joins TRBV10-3 to TRBJ1-1; 7 nucleotides match TRBD1. The germline CDR1 and CDR2 sequences are ENHRY and SYGVKD. This CDR3 is 13 amino acids long. With V trimmed by 4 bases and J by 7 bases, 6 bases remained unmatched. In DNA form, the CDR3 reads TGTGCCATCAGTGGTAGGGGGCACCATGAAGCTTTCTTT. Protein: CAISGRGHHEAFF.

The chain employs TRBV18 and TRBJ1-3; D is ambiguous. Trimming took off 5 bases at V and 0 bases at J, with 14 bases between the two ends. Germline CDR1 is KGHSH and CDR2 is LQKENI. CDR3 size: 16 residues. The CDR3 DNA is TGTGCCAGCTCAAGGGAGGCAGGAACCTCTGGAAACACCATATATTTT. Translation gives CASSREAGTSGNTIYF.

This chain connects TRBV4-1 to TRBJ2-7; 8 bases line up with TRBD1. Germline CDR1 MGHRA, CDR2 YSYEKL. This CDR3 comprises 15 residues. The J segment lost 6 bases and the V segment lost 1 base, leaving 8 bases of the junction unmatched. The chain's CDR3 is CASSQVQGAAGEQYF. CDR3 nucleotides: TGCGCCAGCAGCCAAGTGCAGGGGGCGGCCGGCGAGCAGTACTTC.

The chain is built from TRBV7-8 and TRBJ2-5; D not resolved. V was cut by 2 bases and J by 5 bases, with 6 bases left in between. CDR1 and CDR2 (germline): SGHVS, FQNEAQ. The CDR3 totals 12 residues. The CDR3 spells CASSLSLETQYF. The CDR3 nucleotides read TGTGCCAGCAGCTTAAGCCTGGAGACCCAGTACTTC.

The rearrangement joins TRBV7-3 to TRBJ2-5; TRBD1 matches at 9 bases. The CDR3 consists of 19 residues. Unmatched junction bases numbered 17, after V lost 1 base and J lost 5 bases. Germline lookup yields CDR1 SGHTA and CDR2 FQGTGA. The CDR3 nucleotides are TGTGCCAGCAGCTTAAGGACAGGGGTATTAAGAGATTCTGAGGAGACCCAGTACTTC. Translated, it gives CASSLRTGVLRDSEETQYF.

The rearrangement links TRBV5-1 to TRBJ2-3; D is perhaps TRBD1 (6 bases). V lost 2 bases and J 6 bases, leaving 13 bases between the germline ends. The CDR3 has 14 residues. Per germline, CDR1 SGHRS and CDR2 YFSETQ. The DNA for the CDR3 is TGCGCCAGCAGCTTACAGGGTTCTAGGGATACGCAGTATTTT. Translated: CASSLQGSRDTQYF.

V usage is TRBV6-1 and J usage is TRBJ2-7; weak D call: TRBD2 (5 bases). The CDR3 loop spans 15 amino acids. The V gene's germline CDR1 is MNHNS and CDR2 SASEGT. Trimming removed 6 bases from V and 6 bases from J, with 21 bases in between. CDR3 region: CASRAQRWEWGEQYF. CDR3 in DNA: TGTGCCAGCAGAGCCCAACGGTGGGAGTGGGGCGAGCAGTACTTC.

The chain uses TRBV28 and TRBJ2-7; D is unresolved. Germline loops: CDR1 MDHEN, CDR2 SYDVKM. The CDR3 contains 12 residues. V dropped 4 bases and J dropped 5 bases, with 9 bases sitting between them. CDR3 bases: TGTGCCAGCAGTTCGGTGCTCCACGAGCAGTACTTC. Its protein is CASSSVLHEQYF.

The chain employs TRBV19 and TRBJ2-1; D unresolved. Germline assignment: CDR1 LNHDA and CDR2 SQIVND (reference sequence). The V end lost 4 bases, the J end lost 6 bases, and 16 bases lay between the germline ends. This CDR3 contains 15 residues. The CDR3 DNA is TGTGCCAGTAGTAGATCGGGTTCGGCAGTCAATGAGCAGTTCTTC. It codes for CASSRSGSAVNEQFF.

This clone was counted once. This chain links TRBV6-6 with TRBJ1-5; 8 bases fit TRBD1. This CDR3 contains 15 residues. V was pared by 6 bases and J by 5 bases, with 9 bases of the junction left unmatched. Looked up from germline, CDR1 is MNHNY and CDR2 is SVGAGI (reference sequence). The CDR3 DNA follows: TGTGCCAGCAGCCCGGACAGGGAAGGGGATCAGCCCCAGCATTTT. Translation gives CASSPDREGDQPQHF.

CDR3 in amino acids: CASSSSYTDTQYF. The CDR3 region has the DNA TGCGCCAGCAGCTCGTCCTACACAGATACGCAGTATTTT. The V call is TRBV5-1, the J call TRBJ2-3, with no clear D. V was clipped by 3 bases and J by 2 bases, with 7 bases between them. Germline-derived CDR1 and CDR2 are SGHRS and YFSETQ. The CDR3 extends over 13 amino acids. The entire variable domain, with the rest obtained from reference TRBV5-1 and TRBJ2-3, is as follows: KAGVTQTPRYLIKTRGQQVTLSCSPISGHRSVSWYQQTPGQGLQFLFEYFSETQRNKGNFPGRFSGRQFSNSRSEMNVSTLELGDSALYLCASSSSYTDTQYFGPGTRLTVL.

The chain recombines TRBV6-4 with TRBJ2-3; 13 nucleotides agree with TRBD2. Germline CDR1 is MRHNA and CDR2 is SNTAGT. This CDR3 has 15 amino acids. The ends lost 6 bases at V and 0 bases at J; junction bases unmatched: 0. CDR3 nucleotides: TGTGCCAGCAGGGGACTAGCGGGAAGCACAGATACGCAGTATTTT. Its translation: CASRGLAGSTDTQYF.

The chain couples TRBV25-1 to TRBJ2-1, with TRBD2 as a possible D gene (5 bases). Germline V lookup: CDR1 MGHDK, CDR2 SYGVNS. CDR3 length: 14 residues. Trimming removed 5 bases from V and 0 bases from J, with 8 bases in between. CDR3 sequence: CASSTGSSYNEQFF. DNA of the CDR3: TGTGCCAGCAGTACGGGAAGCTCCTACAATGAGCAGTTCTTC.

The rearrangement joins TRBV11-2 to TRBJ1-4, with a tentative D call TRBD1 (6 bases). This CDR3 is 17 amino acids long. CDR1 is SGHAT, CDR2 FQNNGV, per germline. Trimming removed 5 bases at V and 6 bases at J, with 22 bases between. The CDR3 DNA sequence: TGTGCCAGCAGCACCCGGTCCCCCACAGGGTACTATGAAAAACTGTTTTTT. Its protein is CASSTRSPTGYYEKLFF.

The V and J genes are TRBV2 and TRBJ1-5; no clear D. Per germline, CDR1 SNHLY and CDR2 FYNNEI. V was cut by 0 bases and J by 9 bases, with 15 bases left in between. The CDR3 is 15 amino acids. This CDR3 reads CASSEASIDRSPQHF. The DNA for the CDR3 is TGTGCCAGCAGTGAAGCGTCGATCGATCGGTCGCCCCAGCATTTT.

V gene TRBV6-6 combines with J gene TRBJ2-7; D gene ambiguous. Trimming removed 4 bases at V and 2 bases at J, with 9 bases between. Germline CDR1 MNHNY, CDR2 SVGAGI (reference sequence). The CDR3 loop spans 13 amino acids. The CDR3 region is CASSFDTTYEQYF. The CDR3 DNA follows: TGTGCCAGCAGTTTCGACACCACCTACGAGCAGTACTTC.

Notes on this clone: The conserved phenylalanine or tryptophan normally closing the CDR3 is absent here, so this likely arose from a read error. V usage is TRBV5-1 and J usage is TRBJ1-1; weak D call: TRBD1 (6 bases). This CDR3 is 14 amino acids long. Trimming removed 0 bases at V and 0 bases at J, with 6 bases between. The germline gives CDR1 SGHRS, CDR2 YFSETQ. The CDR3 region has the DNA TGCGCCAGCAGCTTGGGACAGGTGAACACTGAAGCTTTCCTT. This sequence encodes CASSLGQVNTEAFL.

The rearrangement joins TRBV19 to TRBJ2-1; a weak D match, TRBD1 (7 bases). Trimming removed 2 bases from V and 5 bases from J, with 10 bases in between. Germline V CDR1 and CDR2: LNHDA, SQIVND (reference sequence). The CDR3 has 14 amino acids. CDR3 nucleotide sequence: TGTGCCAGTAGTATACAGGGGGGCCACAATGAGCAGTTCTTC. It codes for CASSIQGGHNEQFF.

In the case of this clone: Other DNA sequences in the sample encode the same CDR3. The rearrangement joins TRBV28 to TRBJ1-2; TRBD1 agrees at 9 bases. Per germline, CDR1 MDHEN and CDR2 SYDVKM. CDR3 length: 13 residues. V lost 5 bases to trimming and J lost 4 bases; unmatched junction nucleotides: 2. The CDR3 sequence: CASSTGGVYGYTF. CDR3 coding DNA: TGTGCCAGCAGTACAGGGGGCGTCTATGGCTACACCTTC.

The chain is built from TRBV4-3 and TRBJ2-7; D may be TRBD2 (6 bases). Trimming pared 0 bases from V and 5 bases from J, leaving 14 bases between. The CDR3 extends over 15 amino acids. Germline V gene lookup returns CDR1 LGHNA and CDR2 YSLEER. CDR3 DNA sequence: TGCGCCAGCAGCCAAGACCGGGGGAAGGGAGACGAGCAGTACTTC. This translates into CASSQDRGKGDEQYF.